The rows below give T cell receptor beta chains drawn from one sample of a study of T cell responses to AZD1222 COVID-19 vaccine. The data were produced by immunoSEQ multiplex PCR, yet TCRdb's version contains in-frame clones alone and is incomplete. This sample has some 200,000 clones; 88% occur once, and the top ten carry roughly 27%. The sequencing used peripheral blood, collected 28 days after the second AZD1222 dose. The receptors stem from an adult who received the AZD1222 COVID-19 vaccine. Each CDR3 is given with its conserved first and last residue. A D gene is named only where the DNA matches it firmly. Size tells how often a clone was seen (once, few, many) or the class of an expanded clone, and some rows leave it out.

>once|TRBJ2-7|-|TRBV18
TGTGCCAGCTCACCATGGGCAGGGCGGGGCGAGCAGTACTTC
CASSPWAGRGEQYF
>-|TRBJ1-2|-|TRBV9
TGTGCCAGCAGCGTAGTCAAGCTACCTAACTATGGCTACACCTTC
CASSVVKLPNYGYTF
>once|TRBJ2-1|-|TRBV6-2/TRBV6-3
TGTGCCAGCAGCTCCAGGGGTTCCTACAATGAGCAGTTCTTC
CASSSRGSYNEQFF
>-|TRBJ2-7|TRBD1|TRBV4-2
TGTGCCAGCAGCCCTGCCGGGACAGGGATTTCCTACGAGCAGTACTTC
CASSPAGTGISYEQYF
>-|TRBJ1-2|-|TRBV28
TGTGCCAGCAGCACAGGGAGGGGGGCTGGCTACACCTTC
CASSTGRGAGYTF
>few|TRBJ2-6|-|TRBV5-4
TGTGCCAGCAGCTCCTTAGAGGGTCCGGCCAACGTCCTGACTTTC
CASSSLEGPANVLTF
>few|TRBJ1-1|-|TRBV6-5
TGTGCCAGCAGTTATAGGGGTCGGGGGAACACTGAAGCTTTCTTT
CASSYRGRGNTEAFF
>-|TRBJ2-1|-|TRBV27
TGTGCCAGCAGTTTCGACGTATCAAGCTCCTACAATGAGCAGTTCTTC
CASSFDVSSSYNEQFF
>-|TRBJ1-5|-|TRBV29-1
TGCAGCGTGCAGGGTCAAAACAATCAGCCCCAGCATTTT
CSVQGQNNQPQHF
>-|TRBJ1-2|-|TRBV3-1/TRBV3-2
TGTGCCAGCAGCCAAGGCGTCGGGTCTAACTATGGCTACACCTTC
CASSQGVGSNYGYTF
>-|TRBJ2-1|TRBD2|TRBV27
TGTGCCAGCAGTTTATTCGGGGAAGCTAGCGGGAGGGCCTACAATGAGCAGTTCTTC
CASSLFGEASGRAYNEQFF
>-|TRBJ2-3|TRBD2|TRBV7-3
TGTGCCAGCAGCTTCAGACTAGCGGGAGATACGCAGTATTTT
CASSFRLAGDTQYF